This is a list of T cell receptor beta chains from one sample in a study of T cells in Graves' hyperthyroidism and ophthalmopathy. TCRdb recomputed calls from the multiplex PCR reads with MiXCR, one row per CDR3 protein. The table lists around 300,000 distinct CDR3 sequences, approximately 15% of them singletons. The sequenced sample was blood. These receptors were collected from a woman aged 25 to 39 with Graves' hyperthyroidism. CDR3s include the opening cysteine and the closing phenylalanine or tryptophan. D genes are given only for firm matches. Part of the rows lack a size; the others show once, few, many or a class for expanded clones.

abundance	d_gene	v_gene	j_gene	CDR3nt	CDR3aa
.	TRBD1	TRBV15	TRBJ2-2	TGTGCCACCAGCAGAGGCGAAGGGACAGGGGGCTGGAGGGAGCTGTTTTTT	CATSRGEGTGGWRELFF
many	.	TRBV12-3/TRBV12-4	TRBJ2-1	TGTGCCACCTCGACTAGGCGGGGGCCCTACAATGAGCAGTTCTTC	CATSTRRGPYNEQFF
many	.	TRBV11-2	TRBJ1-2	TGTGCCAGCAGCTTACCCCCTGCTAACTATGGCTACACCTTC	CASSLPPANYGYTF
.	.	TRBV4-2	TRBJ1-4	TGTGCCAGCAGCCAATACACTCTGGGGGAAAAACTGTTTTTT	CASSQYTLGEKLFF
few	TRBD2	TRBV3-1	TRBJ2-1	TGTGCCAGCAGCCGAGCTAGCGGGAGATTCTACAATGAGCAGTTCTTC	CASSRASGRFYNEQFF
many	.	TRBV19	TRBJ2-7	TGTGCCAGTACAACGTCCGGCGGAGCCTACGAGCAGTACTTC	CASTTSGGAYEQYF
many	.	TRBV3-1	TRBJ2-3	TGTGCCAGCAGCCAAGAAGGAAGGGTGACAGATACGCAGTATTTT	CASSQEGRVTDTQYF
.	TRBD1	TRBV10-3	TRBJ2-7	TGTGCCATCAGTGAGAAAGCGGGACAGGGCCTCGGCTACGAGCAGTACTTC	CAISEKAGQGLGYEQYF
many	.	TRBV20-1	TRBJ2-1	TGCAGTGCAGTAGGGTGGAGCTCCTACAATGAGCAGTTCTTC	CSAVGWSSYNEQFF
few	TRBD1	TRBV19	TRBJ1-3	TGTGCCAGCCGAGGACAGGGACGTCGTGTTGGTAACACCATATATTTT	CASRGQGRRVGNTIYF
many	TRBD1	TRBV29-1	TRBJ1-4	TGCAGCGTCGCTGGACAGGGCGGCACTAATGAAAAACTGTTTTTT	CSVAGQGGTNEKLFF
.	TRBD1	TRBV7-3	TRBJ2-7	TGTGCCAGCAGCTTAGAGACAGGGGACGAGCAGTACTTC	CASSLETGDEQYF
many	.	TRBV13	TRBJ2-7	TGTGCCAGCAGCCACCAGGGGAAGGGGGTGGACGAGCAGTACTTC	CASSHQGKGVDEQYF
many	.	TRBV11-2	TRBJ2-1	TGTGCCAGCAGCTCCGCTAGTGGGGGTGAGCAGTTCTTC	CASSSASGGEQFF
once	TRBD2	TRBV12-3/TRBV12-4	TRBJ2-1	TGTGCCAGCAGACCGAGGGCACGACGGGGGGGCCTATATGAGCAGTTCTTC	CASRPRARRGGLYEQFF